One sample yielded the 18 T cell receptor beta chains listed below, sequenced in a study of response to subunit inactivated influenza vaccine. TCRdb independently ran MiXCR on the RT-PCR reads; one entry per CDR3 protein. This sample has some 520,000 distinct CDR3 sequences, with more than 15% found just once. The sample in question was CD4+ T cells sorted from PBMCs, obtained less than 30 months after vaccination. Source of these receptors: a man aged 50 to 69 who received an inactivated influenza vaccine.

The chain couples TRBV11-1 to TRBJ2-1, with 9 nucleotides matching TRBD2. V shed 2 bases, J shed 8 bases, and the junction held 7 bases outside the gene matches. Germline assignment: CDR1 SGHAT and CDR2 FQDESV (reference sequence). This CDR3 has 15 amino acids. Here the CDR3 reads CASSLMASGNYEQFF. The CDR3 DNA sequence: TGTGCCAGCAGCTTAATGGCTAGCGGGAACTATGAGCAGTTCTTC. Full variable domain (outside the CDR3, taken from reference TRBV11-1 and TRBJ2-1): EAEVAQSPRYKITEKSQAVAFWCDPISGHATLYWYRQILGQGPELLVQFQDESVVDDSQLPKDRFSAERLKGVDSTLKIQPAELGDSAMYLCASSLMASGNYEQFFGPGTRLTVL.

On this clonotype itself: It may be a read error: a sequence one base away is much more abundant. V usage is TRBV29-1 and J usage is TRBJ2-2; D assignment may be TRBD1 or TRBD2 (6 bases each). Germline lookup yields CDR1 SQVTM and CDR2 ANQGSEA. V was clipped by 6 bases and J by 4 bases, with 15 bases between them. This CDR3 is built from 14 residues. The CDR3 DNA is TGCAGCGTGAATAGGGGGGCGAGCACCGGGGAGCTGTTTTTT. Protein: CSVNRGASTGELFF.

The sample holds a few counts of this clonotype. The chain links TRBV2 to TRBJ2-5, with D perhaps matching TRBD1 or TRBD2 (6 bases each). The CDR3 runs to 15 residues. Deletions cut 4 bases from V and 2 bases from J, with 14 bases between. CDR1 and CDR2 (germline): SNHLY, FYNNEI. CDR3 coding DNA: TGTGCCAGCAGTGTCCTCGGGGGCAAACAAGAGACCCAGTACTTC. Translated: CASSVLGGKQETQYF.

The J gene is TRBJ1-1, the V gene TRBV4-3; TRBD1 is a possible D gene (6 bases). Germline CDR1 is LGHNA and CDR2 is YSLEER. The CDR3 spans 15 residues. Trimming removed 0 bases from V and 5 bases from J, with 13 bases in between. The CDR3 reads CASSQEEGGWTEAFF. In DNA, the CDR3 is TGCGCCAGCAGCCAAGAGGAAGGGGGGTGGACTGAAGCTTTCTTT.

This clonotype showed up just a few times. This chain links TRBV24-1 with TRBJ2-5; 8 positions match TRBD1. CDR3 length: 16 amino acids. V was clipped by 4 bases and J by 5 bases; unmatched bases: 11. CDR1 and CDR2 from the germline V gene are KGHDR and SFDVKD. CDR3 region: CATSDPQGEGSETQYF. The CDR3 DNA reads as TGTGCCACCAGTGACCCACAGGGGGAAGGTTCCGAGACCCAGTACTTC.

This clonotype was detected only a few times. The chain uses TRBV11-3 and TRBJ2-1; possibly TRBD1 for D (6 bases). The CDR3 length is 14 residues. The germline V and J ends were trimmed by 8 bases and 2 bases, with 13 bases remaining between them. Germline loops: CDR1 SGHNT, CDR2 YENEEA. The CDR3 bases are TGTGCCAGCTCAGGTCGGGACACCTACAATGAGCAGTTCTTC. It specifies CASSGRDTYNEQFF.

The chain links TRBV9 to TRBJ2-7; 8 bases align to TRBD2. V was pared by 1 base and J by 5 bases, with 11 bases of the junction left unmatched. CDR3 length: 16 residues. CDR1 and CDR2 (germline): SGDLS, YYNGEE. Written as DNA, the CDR3 is TGTGCCAGCAGCGTATCGGGGGGGGCGGAGAGGCACGAGCAGTACTTC. Translation: CASSVSGGAERHEQYF.

This clonotype was seen a handful of times. The genes are TRBV2 and TRBJ2-5, with unresolved D. V lost 1 base to trimming and J lost 1 base, with 7 bases between them. The germline gives CDR1 SNHLY, CDR2 FYNNEI. This CDR3 comprises 14 residues. CDR3 nucleotide sequence: TGTGCCAGCAGTGAAGTAGGGCTCCAAGAGACCCAGTACTTC. It translates to CASSEVGLQETQYF.

Only a few counts were recorded for this clonotype. The chain links TRBV4-3 to TRBJ1-6, with 7 positions matching TRBD1. The CDR3 covers 15 residues. V lost 1 base, J lost 6 bases, and 3 bases stayed unmatched. Germline lookup yields CDR1 LGHNA and CDR2 YSLEER. The CDR3 region has the DNA TGCGCCAGCAGCCAAGGGGGACAGACTAATTCACCCCTCCACTTT. Its translation is CASSQGGQTNSPLHF.

The chain uses TRBV6-1 and TRBJ2-4, with TRBD1 matching 9 bases. From germline, CDR1 is MNHNS and CDR2 SASEGT. The CDR3 has 16 residues. J was trimmed by 4 bases and V by 5 bases; bases with no gene match: 9. The CDR3, as DNA: TGTGCCAGCAGTATCCGGGACAGGGTTGTGAAAAACATTCAGTACTTC. Translation gives CASSIRDRVVKNIQYF.

This clonotype occurred a few times. V and J are TRBV29-1 and TRBJ2-5; TRBD1 matches 8 bases. The CDR3 has 13 amino acids. From germline, CDR1 is SQVTM and CDR2 ANQGSEA. V lost 8 bases to trimming and J lost 5 bases; unmatched junction nucleotides: 10. CDR3 DNA: TGCAGCACTACCGGGACAGGACGCGAGACCCAGTACTTC. Amino acid sequence: CSTTGTGRETQYF.

This chain joins TRBV5-4 and TRBJ2-3; tentatively, D is TRBD1 (6 bases). V dropped 2 bases and J dropped 2 bases, with 12 bases sitting between them. Germline CDR1 SGHNT, CDR2 YYREEE (reference sequence). CDR3 length: 15 residues. The chain's CDR3 is CASSFRRGNTDTQYF. The CDR3 DNA sequence: TGTGCCAGCAGCTTCCGCAGGGGAAACACAGATACGCAGTATTTT. The full variable domain, in which reference TRBV5-4 and TRBJ2-3 provide the parts outside the CDR3, is ETGVTQSPTHLIKTRGQQVTLRCSSQSGHNTVSWYQQALGQGPQFIFQYYREEENGRGNFPPRFSGLQFPNYSSELNVNALELDDSALYLCASSFRRGNTDTQYFGPGTRLTVL.

This clonotype was seen a handful of times. The J gene is TRBJ2-1, the V gene TRBV28; 9 nucleotides line up with TRBD2. Germline loops: CDR1 MDHEN, CDR2 SYDVKM. The CDR3 sequence is 13 residues long. The trim removed 10 bases at V and 7 bases at J, leaving 8 bases unmatched. CDR3 sequence reads: CATRREGRNEQFF. The CDR3 DNA is TGTGCCACCCGGCGGGAGGGTCGGAATGAGCAGTTCTTC. The variable domain in full, with the rest retrieved from reference TRBV28 and TRBJ2-1, is DVKVTQSSRYLVKRTGEKVFLECVQDMDHENMFWYRQDPGLGLRLIYFSYDVKMKEKGDIPEGYSVSREKKERFSLILESASTNQTSMYLCATRREGRNEQFFGPGTRLTVL.

This clonotype was detected a few times. This chain links TRBV29-1 with TRBJ1-2; 10 bases are shared with TRBD1. CDR3 length: 16 residues. CDR1 is SQVTM, CDR2 ANQGSEA, per germline. The ends lost 5 bases at V and 1 base at J; junction bases unmatched: 10. The chain's CDR3 is CSVYDTTGGLNYGYTF. Here the CDR3 DNA reads TGCAGCGTTTATGACACGACAGGGGGCCTTAACTATGGCTACACCTTC.

The chain uses TRBV29-1 and TRBJ2-1; 8 nucleotides align to TRBD2. Germline CDR1 and CDR2: SQVTM and ANQGSEA. V was pared by 7 bases and J by 7 bases, with 12 bases of the junction left unmatched. The CDR3 totals 14 residues. CDR3 coding DNA: TGCAGCGCTCGAGCGGGAGAGGTTGGGAATGAGCAGTTCTTC. It codes for CSARAGEVGNEQFF.

The chain combines TRBV2 with TRBJ2-4; tentatively, D is TRBD1 (5 bases). The CDR3 runs 14 residues. Germline V gene sequence: CDR1 SNHLY, CDR2 FYNNEI. V was cut by 2 bases and J by 2 bases, with 7 bases left in between. The CDR3 DNA reads as TGTGCCAGCAGTGAACAGGGTACCAAAAACATTCAGTACTTC. Its protein is CASSEQGTKNIQYF.

This clonotype was counted at least ten times. The chain employs TRBV19 and TRBJ1-1, with D uncertain. CDR1 LNHDA and CDR2 SQIVND come from the germline V gene (reference sequence). This CDR3 comprises 11 residues. Between the trimmed V and J ends, which lost 9 bases and 4 bases, there was a span of 9 bases. The DNA of the CDR3 is TGTGCCAGCCGGGGTATCACTGAAGCTTTCTTT. Protein product: CASRGITEAFF. Looking up the rest from reference TRBV19 and TRBJ1-1 gives the full variable domain: DGGITQSPKYLFRKEGQNVTLSCEQNLNHDAMYWYRQDPGQGLRLIYYSQIVNDFQKGDIAEGYSVSREKKESFPLTVTSAQKNPTAFYLCASRGITEAFFGQGTRLTVV.

This clonotype was detected a few times. V is TRBV2 and J is TRBJ2-3; a possible D gene is TRBD1 (5 bases). The CDR3 extends over 14 amino acids. V was clipped by 6 bases and J by 2 bases, with 12 bases between them. Germline CDR1 reads SNHLY; CDR2 reads FYNNEI. The CDR3 DNA sequence: TGTGCCAGCAGGATGGGGCGTTCCACAGATACGCAGTATTTT. Amino acids: CASRMGRSTDTQYF.